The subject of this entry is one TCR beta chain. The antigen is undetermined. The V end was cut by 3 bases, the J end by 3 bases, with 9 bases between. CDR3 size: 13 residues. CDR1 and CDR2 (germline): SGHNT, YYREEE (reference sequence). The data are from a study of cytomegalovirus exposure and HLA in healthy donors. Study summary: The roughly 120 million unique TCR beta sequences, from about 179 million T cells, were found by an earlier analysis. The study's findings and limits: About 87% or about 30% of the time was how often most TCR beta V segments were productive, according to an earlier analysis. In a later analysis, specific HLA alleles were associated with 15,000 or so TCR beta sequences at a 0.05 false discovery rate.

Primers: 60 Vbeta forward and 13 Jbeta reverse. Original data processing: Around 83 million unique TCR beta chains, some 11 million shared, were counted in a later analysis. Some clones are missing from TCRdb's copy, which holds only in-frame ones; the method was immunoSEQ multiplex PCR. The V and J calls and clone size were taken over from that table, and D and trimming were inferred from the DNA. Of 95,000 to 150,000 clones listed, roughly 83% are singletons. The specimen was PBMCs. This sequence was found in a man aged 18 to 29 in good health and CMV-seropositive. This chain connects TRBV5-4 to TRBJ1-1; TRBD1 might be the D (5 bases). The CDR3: CASSSTDHTEAFF. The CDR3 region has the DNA TGTGCCAGCAGCTCGACAGACCACACTGAAGCTTTCTTT.